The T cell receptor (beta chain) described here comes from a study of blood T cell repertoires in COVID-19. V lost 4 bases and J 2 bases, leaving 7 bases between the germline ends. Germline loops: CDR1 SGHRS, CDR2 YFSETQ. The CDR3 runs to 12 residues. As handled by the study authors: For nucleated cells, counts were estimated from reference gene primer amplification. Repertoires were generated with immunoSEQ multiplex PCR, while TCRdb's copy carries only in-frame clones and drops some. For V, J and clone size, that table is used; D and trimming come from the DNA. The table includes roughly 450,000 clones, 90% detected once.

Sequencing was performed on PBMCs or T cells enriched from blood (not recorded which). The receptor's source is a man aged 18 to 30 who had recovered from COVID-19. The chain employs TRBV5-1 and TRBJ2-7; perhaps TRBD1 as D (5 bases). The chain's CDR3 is CASSQGTYEQYF. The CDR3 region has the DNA TGCGCCAGCAGCCAGGGAACCTACGAGCAGTACTTC.